This T cell receptor (beta chain) appears in the sequencing data of a study of Ad26.COV2.S vaccination and SARS-CoV-2 variants. Study observations and caveats: Reportedly, spike-specific CD8+ and CD4+ T cell responses achieved substantial breadth once vaccination had taken place. Spike-specific TCR breadth ran higher among vaccine recipients than placebo recipients. TCR breadth and depth estimates may have understated total T cell responses. For non-spike TCRs, breadth in vaccine recipients resembled that in placebo recipients.

TCRdb's table, derived via immunoSEQ multiplex PCR, lists solely in-frame clones and lacks some. Seen here are some 190,000 clones, around 90% observed once, and the top ten hold 5.5% to 6%. Comments on this clone: Its antigen is currently unknown.

The ends were cut back, 3 bases at V and 6 bases at J, with 13 bases in the middle. Germline CDR1 reads LNHDA; CDR2 reads SQIVND (reference sequence). The CDR3 consists of 14 residues. The sequence was collected from a human donor who had recovered from COVID-19. The chain employs TRBV19 and TRBJ2-3, with D tentatively TRBD1 or TRBD2 (5 bases each). Sequences were derived from peripheral blood, sampled after recovery from COVID-19. CDR3 residues: CASSIRNGADTQYF. The CDR3 DNA reads TGTGCCAGTAGTATTCGTAACGGGGCGGATACGCAGTATTTT.